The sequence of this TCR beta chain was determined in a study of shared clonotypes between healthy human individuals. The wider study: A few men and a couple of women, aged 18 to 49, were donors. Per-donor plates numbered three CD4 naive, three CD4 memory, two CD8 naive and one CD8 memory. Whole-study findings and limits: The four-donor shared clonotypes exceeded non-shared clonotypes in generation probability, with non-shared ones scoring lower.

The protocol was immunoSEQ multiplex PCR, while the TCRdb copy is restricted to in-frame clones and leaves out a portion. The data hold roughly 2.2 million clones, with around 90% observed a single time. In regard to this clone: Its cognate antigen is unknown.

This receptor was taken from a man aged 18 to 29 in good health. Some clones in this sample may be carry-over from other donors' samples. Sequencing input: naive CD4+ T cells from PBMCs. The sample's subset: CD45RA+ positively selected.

For the CDR3, the DNA is TGTGCCTGGAGTCCGACTAGCGGGAGTCGGAGCTCCTACAATGAGCAGTTCTTC. Translation gives CAWSPTSGSRSSYNEQFF. This chain connects TRBV30 to TRBJ2-1, with 12 bases aligning to TRBD2. V lost 2 bases and J lost 0; bases outside the gene matches: 8. The CDR3 extends over 18 amino acids. The germline CDR1 and CDR2 sequences are GTSNPN and SVGIG (reference sequence). The whole variable domain, filled in from reference TRBV30 and TRBJ2-1, reads SQTIHQWPATLVQPVGSPLSLECTVEGTSNPNLYWYRQAAGRGLQLLFYSVGIGQISSEVPQNLSASRPQDRQFILSSKKLLLSDSGFYLCAWSPTSGSRSSYNEQFFGPGTRLTVL.